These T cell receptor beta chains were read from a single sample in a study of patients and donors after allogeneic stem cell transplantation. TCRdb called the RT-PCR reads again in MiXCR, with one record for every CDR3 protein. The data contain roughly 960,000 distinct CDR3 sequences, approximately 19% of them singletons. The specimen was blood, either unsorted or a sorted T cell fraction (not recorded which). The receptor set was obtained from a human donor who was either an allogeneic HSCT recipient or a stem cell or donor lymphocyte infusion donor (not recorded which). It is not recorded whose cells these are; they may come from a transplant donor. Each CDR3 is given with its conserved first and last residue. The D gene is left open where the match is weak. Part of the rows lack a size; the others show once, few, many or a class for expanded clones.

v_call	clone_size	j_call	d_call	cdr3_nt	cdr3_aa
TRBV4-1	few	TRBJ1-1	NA	TGCGCCAGCAGCCAAGATGTAGGTGCGGCCACTGAAGCTTTCTTT	CASSQDVGAATEAFF
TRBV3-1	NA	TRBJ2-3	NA	TGTGCCAGCAGCCAAGATCCCCGAAATTGGGCAGATACGCAGTATTTT	CASSQDPRNWADTQYF
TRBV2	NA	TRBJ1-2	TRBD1	TGTGCCAGCAGGTCACAGGGGCTGCATGGCTACACCTTC	CASRSQGLHGYTF
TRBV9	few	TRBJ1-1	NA	TGTGCCAGCAGCGTAGCTGCGGGAGGGAAAGGAGGTACTGAAGCTTTCTTT	CASSVAAGGKGGTEAFF
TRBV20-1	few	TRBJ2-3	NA	TGCAGTGCCAGACTTCAGCGCACAGATACGCAGTATTTT	CSARLQRTDTQYF
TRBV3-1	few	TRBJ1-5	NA	TGTGCCAGCAGCCAAGGCTGGGACGGCAATCAGCCCCAGCATTTT	CASSQGWDGNQPQHF
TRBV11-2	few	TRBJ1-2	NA	TGTGCCAGCAGCACGAGTCGGGCTAAAATTGGACAGTTCTATGGCTACACCTTC	CASSTSRAKIGQFYGYTF
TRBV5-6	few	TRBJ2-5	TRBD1	TGTGCCAGCAGCGAAGACAGGGCGGAGACCCAGTACTTC	CASSEDRAETQYF
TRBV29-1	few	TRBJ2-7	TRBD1	TGCAGCGTTGTACAGGGGCCGTCCTACGAGCAGTACTTC	CSVVQGPSYEQYF
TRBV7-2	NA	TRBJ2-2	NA	TGTGCCAGCAGCTCAAGGGGCCGCAACACCGGGGAGCTGTTTTTT	CASSSRGRNTGELFF
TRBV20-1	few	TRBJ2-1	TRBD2	TGCAGTGCTAGGGCGAGACTAGCGGATTCCTACAATGAGCAGTTCTTC	CSARARLADSYNEQFF
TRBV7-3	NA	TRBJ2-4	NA	TGTGCCAGCAGCTTAACGCGGCAGGGTGACATTCAGTACTTC	CASSLTRQGDIQYF
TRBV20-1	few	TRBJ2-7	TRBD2	TGCAGTGCTTTTAGCGGGAGCTCCTACGAGCAGTACTTC	CSAFSGSSYEQYF
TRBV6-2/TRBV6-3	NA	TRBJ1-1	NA	TGTGCCACCTGGGTGACTGAAGCTTTCTTT	CATWVTEAFF
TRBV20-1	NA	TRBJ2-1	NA	TGCAGTGCTAGCAGAAGGGCCAGGAACTCCTACAATGAGCAGTTCTTC	CSASRRARNSYNEQFF
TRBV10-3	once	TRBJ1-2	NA	TGTGCCGTCAGTCCCGAGGGGGTAAGGGGCTATGGCTACACCTTC	CAVSPEGVRGYGYTF
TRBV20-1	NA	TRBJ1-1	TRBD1	TGCAGTGCTAGAGATATGAGACAGGGGGCGTTGGACACTGAAGCTTTCTTT	CSARDMRQGALDTEAFF
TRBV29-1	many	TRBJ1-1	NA	TGCAGCGTTGAGGGCAGGCTGAACACTGAAGCTTTCTTT	CSVEGRLNTEAFF
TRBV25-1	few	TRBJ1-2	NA	TGTGCCAGCCCCAGGTCAGGGCGCTATGGCTACACCTTC	CASPRSGRYGYTF